This T cell receptor beta chain was sequenced for a study of shared clonotypes between healthy human individuals. Study at large: A donor's plate count was three for CD4 naive and three for CD4 memory; CD8 naive had two and CD8 memory one.

The CDR3 has 13 residues. The V and J ends lost 5 bases and 1 base respectively, with 9 bases between them. Looked up from germline, CDR1 is SGHRS and CDR2 is YFSETQ. Each replicate PCR on the sorted subsets used roughly 190 ng DNA (approximately 33,000 T cell genomes). Sequencing was performed with immunoSEQ multiplex PCR; in TCRdb, only in-frame clones are kept and a portion is missing. Of more than 1 million clones listed, approximately 80% are singletons. The sequenced sample consisted of memory CD4+ T cells from PBMCs. Subset: CD45RA-negative fraction. The chain is built from TRBV5-1 and TRBJ1-1; D perhaps matches TRBD1 (5 bases). The TCR sequence derives from a man in his late teens or twenties in good health. Some clones in this sample may be carry-over from other donors' samples. CDR3 loop: CASRTDTNTEAFF. In DNA form, the CDR3 reads TGCGCCAGCAGGACAGACACGAACACTGAAGCTTTCTTT.